The present T cell receptor (beta chain) was sequenced within a study of human T cells and chemical hapten exposure. About the study: For the approximately 23-week duration of the study, patients were given weekly doses of diphenylcyclopropenone on the scalp.

This clonotype came up many times. TCRdb passed the RACE reads through MiXCR, listing each CDR3 protein once. The table includes roughly 380,000 distinct CDR3 sequences, 4.5% to 6% detected once. Time point reported: pre-sensitization, week 0. The treatment is: therapeutic diphenylcyclopropenone sensitization with weekly scalp DPC. Before extraction, the whole blood was not fractionated, and total RNA was taken from it. This CDR3 is built from 14 residues. CDR1 is SGDLS and CDR2 is YYNGEE in the germline V gene. Trimming took off 3 bases at V and 5 bases at J, with 14 bases between the two ends. The V call is TRBV9, the J call TRBJ1-1, with D maybe TRBD1 (6 bases). The sample here was whole blood, taken in connection with sensitization to the hapten diphenylcyclopropenone (DPC). The sequence was collected from a woman in her fifties or sixties with alopecia areata. Some clones in this sample may be carry-over from other donors' samples. The CDR3 DNA is TGTGCCAGCAGCGCCTGGACAGCCGGGACTGAAGCTTTCTTT. The encoded protein is CASSAWTAGTEAFF.